The rows below give T cell receptor beta chains drawn from one sample of a study of T cell responses to AZD1222 COVID-19 vaccine. Produced via immunoSEQ multiplex PCR; TCRdb's table is partial and in-frame only. Among about 83,000 clones listed, around 89% were seen once. Sequencing was performed on peripheral blood, taken on day 0 of MenACWY control vaccination. The receptors here all came from an adult in good health. Both conserved end residues are part of each CDR3. The order of the fields is D gene, J gene, V gene, clone size, CDR3 protein, CDR3 DNA. A D gene is named only where the DNA matches it firmly. A row's size may be missing; if present it is once, few, many or a size class.

d_call: .; j_call: TRBJ1-2; v_call: TRBV30; clone_size: .; cdr3_aa: CAWSGSLSYGYTF; cdr3_nt: TGTGCCTGGAGTGGTTCCCTCTCGTATGGCTACACCTTC
d_call: .; j_call: TRBJ1-4; v_call: TRBV20-1; clone_size: .; cdr3_aa: CSANPDVGVFF; cdr3_nt: TGCAGTGCTAACCCTGACGTGGGGGTGTTTTTT
d_call: TRBD2; j_call: TRBJ2-7; v_call: TRBV11-2; clone_size: .; cdr3_aa: CASSPGLAGGFSFYEQYF; cdr3_nt: TGTGCCAGCAGCCCAGGACTAGCGGGAGGCTTCTCCTTCTACGAGCAGTACTTC
d_call: .; j_call: TRBJ2-1; v_call: TRBV5-6; clone_size: .; cdr3_aa: CASSLFGDEQFF; cdr3_nt: TGTGCCAGCAGCTTGTTCGGCGATGAGCAGTTCTTC
d_call: .; j_call: TRBJ1-2; v_call: TRBV6-5; clone_size: .; cdr3_aa: CASSPGLLGYTF; cdr3_nt: TGTGCCAGCAGCCCCGGACTGCTCGGCTACACCTTC
d_call: .; j_call: TRBJ2-7; v_call: TRBV7-9; clone_size: .; cdr3_aa: CASSSDRYPRYEQYF; cdr3_nt: TGTGCCAGCAGCTCAGACAGGTACCCCCGGTACGAGCAGTACTTC
d_call: .; j_call: TRBJ1-1; v_call: TRBV10-3; clone_size: .; cdr3_aa: CAISSTGVNTEAFF; cdr3_nt: TGTGCCATCAGCAGTACGGGGGTGAACACTGAAGCTTTCTTT
d_call: TRBD2; j_call: TRBJ2-3; v_call: TRBV2; clone_size: .; cdr3_aa: CASREGRGLAGGYGTDTQYF; cdr3_nt: TGTGCCAGCAGGGAGGGACGCGGACTAGCGGGAGGATATGGCACAGATACGCAGTATTTT
d_call: .; j_call: TRBJ1-2; v_call: TRBV5-6; clone_size: .; cdr3_aa: CASSVERTGYTF; cdr3_nt: TGTGCCAGCAGCGTGGAAAGAACCGGCTACACCTTC
d_call: TRBD2; j_call: TRBJ2-7; v_call: TRBV28; clone_size: once; cdr3_aa: CASSSVAGAGEQYF; cdr3_nt: TGTGCCAGCAGTTCAGTTGCGGGAGCCGGCGAGCAGTACTTC
d_call: TRBD2; j_call: TRBJ2-1; v_call: TRBV6-5; clone_size: few; cdr3_aa: CASRGLADIYNEQFF; cdr3_nt: TGTGCCAGCAGGGGACTAGCGGACATCTACAATGAGCAGTTCTTC
d_call: .; j_call: TRBJ2-1; v_call: TRBV4-2; clone_size: .; cdr3_aa: CASSQDENEQFF; cdr3_nt: TGTGCCAGCAGCCAAGATGAGAATGAGCAGTTCTTC
d_call: TRBD2; j_call: TRBJ2-5; v_call: TRBV5-1; clone_size: .; cdr3_aa: CASSLSSGLQETQYF; cdr3_nt: TGCGCCAGCAGCCTATCTAGCGGGCTTCAAGAGACCCAGTACTTC
d_call: TRBD1; j_call: TRBJ1-1; v_call: TRBV6-2/TRBV6-3; clone_size: .; cdr3_aa: CASSSQGATEAFF; cdr3_nt: TGTGCCAGCAGTTCTCAGGGGGCCACTGAAGCTTTCTTT
d_call: TRBD2; j_call: TRBJ2-1; v_call: TRBV25-1; clone_size: .; cdr3_aa: CASSSGRVYNEQFF; cdr3_nt: TGTGCCAGCTCTAGCGGGAGGGTCTACAATGAGCAGTTCTTC
d_call: .; j_call: TRBJ2-7; v_call: TRBV28; clone_size: .; cdr3_aa: CASSDTSRVVTKQYF; cdr3_nt: TGTGCCAGCAGTGACACTAGTCGTGTTGTCACTAAGCAGTACTTC
d_call: .; j_call: TRBJ1-2; v_call: TRBV5-1; clone_size: once; cdr3_aa: CASSNVGGDGYTF; cdr3_nt: TGCGCCAGCAGCAATGTAGGGGGGGACGGCTACACCTTC
d_call: .; j_call: TRBJ1-4; v_call: TRBV27; clone_size: .; cdr3_aa: CASSLGQPLGKLFF; cdr3_nt: TGTGCCAGCAGTTTAGGACAGCCCTTAGGAAAACTGTTTTTT
d_call: .; j_call: TRBJ2-1; v_call: TRBV20-1; clone_size: once; cdr3_aa: CSGGLGNEQFF; cdr3_nt: TGCAGTGGCGGGTTGGGGAATGAGCAGTTCTTC
d_call: .; j_call: TRBJ2-7; v_call: TRBV7-9; clone_size: .; cdr3_aa: CASSTLYEQYF; cdr3_nt: TGTGCCAGCAGCACACTGTACGAGCAGTACTTC
d_call: .; j_call: TRBJ2-5; v_call: TRBV28; clone_size: .; cdr3_aa: CASSFIGGHQETQYF; cdr3_nt: TGTGCCAGCAGTTTCATCGGGGGCCACCAAGAGACCCAGTACTTC
d_call: .; j_call: TRBJ1-2; v_call: TRBV19; clone_size: .; cdr3_aa: CASRNPGLRAYGYTF; cdr3_nt: TGTGCCAGTAGAAATCCGGGCCTTAGGGCCTATGGCTACACCTTC
d_call: .; j_call: TRBJ1-1; v_call: TRBV5-4; clone_size: few; cdr3_aa: CASSQQGWSAFF; cdr3_nt: TGTGCCAGCAGCCAACAGGGTTGGTCGGCTTTCTTT
d_call: .; j_call: TRBJ1-2; v_call: TRBV30; clone_size: .; cdr3_aa: CAWSVHGSGGHGYTF; cdr3_nt: TGTGCCTGGAGTGTACACGGGTCGGGGGGGCATGGCTACACCTTC
d_call: .; j_call: TRBJ2-6; v_call: TRBV7-2; clone_size: .; cdr3_aa: CASSKGPNSGANVLTF; cdr3_nt: TGTGCCAGCAGCAAGGGTCCAAACTCTGGGGCCAACGTCCTGACTTTC
d_call: .; j_call: TRBJ1-1; v_call: TRBV18; clone_size: .; cdr3_aa: CASTPPNTEAFF; cdr3_nt: TGTGCCAGCACCCCCCCCAACACTGAAGCTTTCTTT
d_call: .; j_call: TRBJ1-1; v_call: TRBV27; clone_size: few; cdr3_aa: CASSSVYLGTEAFF; cdr3_nt: TGTGCCAGCAGTTCGGTCTACTTGGGGACTGAAGCTTTCTTT
d_call: TRBD2; j_call: TRBJ2-3; v_call: TRBV4-2; clone_size: .; cdr3_aa: CASSQDWTRLDTQYF; cdr3_nt: TGTGCCAGCAGCCAGGATTGGACTAGGCTGGATACGCAGTATTTT
d_call: TRBD2; j_call: TRBJ2-7; v_call: TRBV30; clone_size: .; cdr3_aa: CARSTGTSVYEQYF; cdr3_nt: TGTGCCCGCTCAACCGGGACTAGTGTCTACGAGCAGTACTTC
d_call: .; j_call: TRBJ2-1; v_call: TRBV4-1; clone_size: once; cdr3_aa: CASSQVWSNEQFF; cdr3_nt: TGCGCCAGCAGCCAAGTATGGAGCAATGAGCAGTTCTTC
d_call: TRBD2; j_call: TRBJ2-5; v_call: TRBV29-1; clone_size: .; cdr3_aa: CSAPTSGSGETQYF; cdr3_nt: TGCAGCGCTCCGACTAGCGGGAGTGGAGAGACCCAGTACTTC
d_call: TRBD1; j_call: TRBJ1-5; v_call: TRBV19; clone_size: .; cdr3_aa: CASTSWGQGDQPQHF; cdr3_nt: TGTGCCAGTACCTCCTGGGGACAGGGGGATCAGCCCCAGCATTTT
d_call: .; j_call: TRBJ1-6; v_call: TRBV18; clone_size: .; cdr3_aa: CASSPTRDRFNSPLHF; cdr3_nt: TGTGCCAGCTCACCGACCCGGGACCGATTTAATTCACCCCTCCACTTT
d_call: .; j_call: TRBJ2-1; v_call: TRBV7-9; clone_size: .; cdr3_aa: CASSLSDNEQFF; cdr3_nt: TGTGCCAGCAGCCTAAGCGACAATGAGCAGTTCTTC
d_call: .; j_call: TRBJ1-2; v_call: TRBV27; clone_size: once; cdr3_aa: CASGVPFGYGYTF; cdr3_nt: TGTGCCAGCGGGGTCCCGTTTGGGTATGGCTACACCTTC
d_call: TRBD1; j_call: TRBJ2-3; v_call: TRBV5-4; clone_size: .; cdr3_aa: CASSVQGPDTQYF; cdr3_nt: TGTGCCAGCAGCGTACAGGGGCCAGATACGCAGTATTTT
d_call: TRBD1; j_call: TRBJ1-2; v_call: TRBV4-1; clone_size: .; cdr3_aa: CASSPIRTGGEDGYTF; cdr3_nt: TGCGCCAGCAGCCCCATTCGGACAGGGGGCGAAGATGGCTACACCTTC
d_call: .; j_call: TRBJ1-1; v_call: TRBV5-4; clone_size: .; cdr3_aa: CASSPRNREARAEAFF; cdr3_nt: TGTGCCAGCAGCCCCAGAAACAGGGAAGCCCGGGCTGAAGCTTTCTTT
d_call: .; j_call: TRBJ2-7; v_call: TRBV16; clone_size: .; cdr3_aa: CASSHQTGRKYEQYF; cdr3_nt: TGTGCCAGCAGCCACCAGACAGGGAGGAAGTACGAGCAGTACTTC
d_call: .; j_call: TRBJ1-6; v_call: TRBV10-1; clone_size: .; cdr3_aa: CASSESGLRGNSPLHF; cdr3_nt: TGCGCCAGCAGTGAGTCGGGCCTCCGGGGAAATTCACCCCTCCACTTT
d_call: TRBD2; j_call: TRBJ2-1; v_call: TRBV30; clone_size: .; cdr3_aa: CAWSRTSGYNEQFF; cdr3_nt: TGTGCCTGGAGTCGGACTAGCGGTTACAATGAGCAGTTCTTC
d_call: .; j_call: TRBJ1-2; v_call: TRBV6-4; clone_size: .; cdr3_aa: CASSDSAGDGYTF; cdr3_nt: TGTGCCAGCAGTGACTCGGCAGGGGATGGCTACACCTTC
d_call: .; j_call: TRBJ1-2; v_call: TRBV6-4; clone_size: few; cdr3_aa: CASKKDGYTF; cdr3_nt: TGTGCCAGCAAAAAGGATGGCTACACCTTC
d_call: .; j_call: TRBJ2-7; v_call: TRBV7-9; clone_size: .; cdr3_aa: CASSFPQISYEQYF; cdr3_nt: TGTGCCAGCAGCTTCCCACAGATCTCCTACGAGCAGTACTTC
d_call: TRBD2; j_call: TRBJ2-1; v_call: TRBV7-2; clone_size: .; cdr3_aa: CASSLRLAGVLGEQFF; cdr3_nt: TGTGCCAGCAGCCTGAGACTAGCGGGAGTGTTGGGTGAGCAGTTCTTC
d_call: .; j_call: TRBJ2-5; v_call: TRBV27; clone_size: once; cdr3_aa: CASRDIQETQYF; cdr3_nt: TGTGCCAGCAGGGACATCCAAGAGACCCAGTACTTC
d_call: .; j_call: TRBJ2-7; v_call: TRBV30; clone_size: .; cdr3_aa: CAWSARDSRSDEQYF; cdr3_nt: TGTGCCTGGAGTGCGAGGGACTCGAGATCCGACGAGCAGTACTTC
d_call: .; j_call: TRBJ2-7; v_call: TRBV4-3; clone_size: .; cdr3_aa: CASSQGERAYEQYF; cdr3_nt: TGCGCCAGCAGCCAAGGGGAGAGGGCCTACGAGCAGTACTTC
d_call: .; j_call: TRBJ2-2; v_call: TRBV27; clone_size: .; cdr3_aa: CASSLYTGELFF; cdr3_nt: TGTGCCAGCAGTTTATACACCGGGGAGCTGTTTTTT
d_call: .; j_call: TRBJ1-2; v_call: TRBV7-9; clone_size: .; cdr3_aa: CARIIRDQGHGYTF; cdr3_nt: TGTGCCAGGATAATCCGGGACCAGGGACATGGCTACACCTTC
d_call: TRBD1; j_call: TRBJ1-3; v_call: TRBV7-2; clone_size: once; cdr3_aa: CASSLGGGQYGNTIYF; cdr3_nt: TGTGCCAGCAGCTTAGGGGGGGGACAGTACGGAAACACCATATATTTT
d_call: TRBD2; j_call: TRBJ2-2; v_call: TRBV10-3; clone_size: .; cdr3_aa: CAIQDLLRGRAGELFF; cdr3_nt: TGTGCCATCCAAGACCTACTTCGCGGGAGGGCCGGGGAGCTGTTTTTT
d_call: .; j_call: TRBJ2-5; v_call: TRBV4-3; clone_size: .; cdr3_aa: CASSQDNRVEETQYF; cdr3_nt: TGCGCCAGCAGCCAAGATAATAGAGTGGAAGAGACCCAGTACTTC
d_call: .; j_call: TRBJ2-2; v_call: TRBV6-2/TRBV6-3; clone_size: .; cdr3_aa: CASSGTGEGFF; cdr3_nt: TGTGCCAGCAGTGGAACAGGGGAGGGCTTTTTT